The 28 T cell receptor beta chains given below trace back to one sample, sequenced in a study of beta chain features in type 1 diabetes (dated by TCRdb to 2017 to 2018). What the authors observed across the whole study: Type 1 diabetes patients showed a moderate but significant shortening of TCRB CDR3 length in all four CD4+ subsets.

Libraries were made using the immunoSEQ multiplex PCR assay. The High Capacity cDNA Reverse Transcription Kit was used to reverse transcribe all of the isolated RNA, meaning that expressed TCRB transcripts were what got sequenced. TCRdb carries this immuneACCESS record with in-frame sequences only. Its versions omit some clonotypes, under half of them owing to an unresolved V gene in the studies checked, with the rest unexplained. The sample profile shows roughly 140,000 clones; 9% to 12% of them were found once. Jointly, the top ten make up approximately 0.46% of the sample. For these TCRs, the target antigens are not known. The sequencing input was central memory CD4+ T cells from blood. The receptors come from a man aged 30 to 39 with type 1 diabetes.

This clone has more than one count but fewer than ten. V gene TRBV5-1 combines with J gene TRBJ2-7; D unclear. The germline CDR1 and CDR2 sequences are SGHRS and YFSETQ. This CDR3 is built from 15 residues. Between the trimmed V and J ends, which lost 0 bases and 2 bases, there was a span of 12 bases. The CDR3 protein is CASSLDYGFTYEQYF. For the CDR3, the DNA is TGCGCCAGCAGCTTGGACTACGGGTTTACCTACGAGCAGTACTTC.

The rearrangement links TRBV15 to TRBJ2-3; 7 positions match TRBD2. V shed 5 bases and J 4 bases; nucleotides not matched to a gene: 6. CDR1 and CDR2 from the germline V gene are LNHNV and YYDKDF (reference sequence). The CDR3 has 14 amino acids. The CDR3 reads CATSSRTSSDTQYF. In DNA, the CDR3 is TGTGCCACCAGCTCGAGGACTAGTTCAGATACGCAGTATTTT.

The gene calls are TRBV4-3 and TRBJ1-4; D perhaps matches TRBD1 (6 bases). Germline CDR1 is LGHNA and CDR2 is YSLEER. The length of the CDR3 is 18 residues. Trimming removed 1 base at V and 0 bases at J, with 15 bases between. CDR3 DNA sequence: TGCGCCAGCAGCCAAGGAGACAGGCCGCCTGCAACTAATGAAAAACTGTTTTTT. Translation gives CASSQGDRPPATNEKLFF.

The gene calls are TRBV15 and TRBJ2-2; no clear D gene. V lost 1 base to trimming and J lost 2 bases, with 14 bases between them. The CDR3 sequence is 17 residues long. The V gene's germline CDR1 is LNHNV and CDR2 YYDKDF (reference sequence). The CDR3 reads CATSRAQNSLNTGELFF. The CDR3 DNA sequence: TGTGCCACCAGCAGAGCACAGAACTCTCTTAACACCGGGGAGCTGTTTTTT.

The V and J genes are TRBV4-2 and TRBJ2-2, with 9 bases aligning to TRBD1. CDR1 is LGHNA, CDR2 YNFKEQ, per germline. This CDR3 has 18 residues. The junction had 11 bases not matched to a gene; V was cut back by 0 bases and J by 6 bases. In DNA, the CDR3 is TGTGCCAGCAGCCAAGAAGCCGTAGGACAGGGGATTCCCGGGGAGCTGTTTTTT. Translation: CASSQEAVGQGIPGELFF.

This clone was counted between two and nine times. This chain joins TRBV2 and TRBJ2-1; 9 nucleotides agree with TRBD2. V was pared by 6 bases and J by 10 bases, with 10 bases of the junction left unmatched. There are 14 residues in the CDR3. The germline gives CDR1 SNHLY, CDR2 FYNNEI. In DNA form, the CDR3 reads TGTGCCAGCAGGGGCGGGACTAGCATCGGCGAGCAGTTCTTC. It translates to CASRGGTSIGEQFF. Filled out from reference TRBV2 and TRBJ2-1, the complete variable domain reads EPEVTQTPSHQVTQMGQEVILRCVPISNHLYFYWYRQILGQKVEFLVSFYNNEISEKSEIFDDQFSVERPDGSNFTLKIRSTKLEDSAMYFCASRGGTSIGEQFFGPGTRLTVL.

The chain links TRBV4-3 to TRBJ2-2; D gene ambiguous. CDR3 size: 17 residues. V was clipped by 1 base and J by 3 bases, with 15 bases between them. Germline CDR1 LGHNA, CDR2 YSLEER. The CDR3 sequence: CASSQVQGVGYTGELFF. Here the CDR3 DNA reads TGCGCCAGCAGCCAAGTTCAAGGAGTGGGTTACACCGGGGAGCTGTTTTTT.

This clone has a handful of counts. The rearrangement uses TRBV5-1 and TRBJ2-3; D is possibly TRBD1 (6 bases). Trimming stripped 0 bases from V and 3 bases from J, with 14 bases between. Germline CDR1 and CDR2: SGHRS and YFSETQ. The length of the CDR3 is 16 residues. CDR3 loop: CASSLEGHLLTDTQYF. CDR3 DNA: TGCGCCAGCAGCTTGGAGGGACATCTGTTGACAGATACGCAGTATTTT.

This clone has a handful of counts. The chain carries TRBV5-1 and TRBJ2-5; 9 bases are a match to TRBD2. The CDR3 runs 15 residues. With V trimmed by 2 bases and J by 5 bases, 7 bases remained unmatched. Germline V gene sequence: CDR1 SGHRS, CDR2 YFSETQ. CDR3 residues: CASSFTAGGTETQYF. CDR3 bases: TGCGCCAGCAGCTTCACAGCGGGAGGTACGGAGACCCAGTACTTC.

Remarks on this clone: This same CDR3 is encoded by further DNA sequences in the sample. The chain joins TRBV29-1 to TRBJ2-7; TRBD2 agrees at 9 bases. CDR1 is SQVTM, CDR2 ANQGSEA, per germline. V shed 6 bases, J shed 4 bases, and the junction held 4 bases outside the gene matches. The CDR3 has 12 amino acids. Written as DNA, the CDR3 is TGCAGCGTGGCGGGAGGGCCTTACGAGCAGTACTTC. As protein: CSVAGGPYEQYF.

The sample holds a few counts of this clone. V is TRBV28 and J is TRBJ2-7; D is perhaps TRBD1 (6 bases). V dropped 4 bases and J dropped 1 base, with 17 bases sitting between them. The CDR3 runs to 16 residues. Per germline, CDR1 MDHEN and CDR2 SYDVKM. The CDR3 sequence is CASSSQGSVRSYEQYF. As DNA, the CDR3 is TGTGCCAGCAGTTCACAGGGTAGCGTAAGGTCCTACGAGCAGTACTTC.

This sequence joins TRBV28 and TRBJ1-4; 9 positions match TRBD1. The germline CDR1 and CDR2 sequences are MDHEN and SYDVKM. CDR3 length: 18 residues. J lost 0 bases, V lost 2 bases, and 7 bases had no gene match. Here the CDR3 DNA reads TGTGCCAGCAGTTTAAGCCGGACAGGGGTTGCAACTAATGAAAAACTGTTTTTT. Its protein product is CASSLSRTGVATNEKLFF.

This clone has only a few counts. V usage is TRBV7-9 and J usage is TRBJ2-2; no clear D. Germline V gene sequence: CDR1 SEHNR, CDR2 FQNEAQ (reference sequence). CDR3 length: 14 amino acids. The ends were cut back, 6 bases at V and 0 bases at J, with 8 bases in the middle. CDR3 DNA: TGTGCCAGCAGACGCAGTTCGAACACCGGGGAGCTGTTTTTT. It yields the protein CASRRSSNTGELFF.

This rearrangement joins TRBV6-1 to TRBJ1-5; D might be TRBD1 (5 bases). V lost 6 bases, J lost 6 bases, and 15 bases lay in between. Germline V lookup: CDR1 MNHNS, CDR2 SASEGT. CDR3 size: 14 residues. In DNA form, the CDR3 reads TGTGCCAGCAGGACGCAGGGTCAGGGTCAGCCCCAGCATTTT. This encodes CASRTQGQGQPQHF.

This clone showed up just a few times. The chain employs TRBV7-3 and TRBJ2-1, with 10 bases identical to TRBD2. This CDR3 has 16 residues. Germline V gene data show CDR1 as SGHTA and CDR2 as FQGTGA. Germline trimming cut 4 bases from V and 4 bases from J; bases unmatched to any gene: 7. CDR3 sequence reads: CASSSVVLAGYNEQFF. DNA for the CDR3: TGTGCCAGCAGCTCCGTCGTACTAGCGGGATACAATGAGCAGTTCTTC.

In this sample, this clone turned up a few times. The chain links TRBV28 to TRBJ2-5, with D possibly matching TRBD1 (6 bases). There are 17 residues in the CDR3. CDR1 and CDR2 (germline): MDHEN, SYDVKM. V was shortened by 8 bases and J by 4 bases, with 26 bases between the two germline ends. The CDR3 is CASEGVTRLLQGETQYF. The CDR3, as DNA: TGTGCCAGCGAGGGGGTCACGAGACTCTTACAAGGAGAGACCCAGTACTTC.

The chain carries TRBV6-1 and TRBJ1-1; D is undetermined. The V gene's germline CDR1 is MNHNS and CDR2 SASEGT. The CDR3 length is 13 residues. Trimming took 1 base from V and 14 from J, leaving 17 bases between them. The CDR3, as DNA: TGTGCCAGCAGTGAAGAGAGAGGCCGCATCGTCTTCTTT. It translates to CASSEERGRIVFF.

This clone turned up a few times. V is TRBV5-6 and J is TRBJ1-2; the D is unclear. The CDR3 totals 13 residues. V was shortened by 1 base and J by 8 bases, with 12 bases between the two germline ends. Germline-derived CDR1 and CDR2 are SGHDT and YYEEEE. The CDR3 reads CASSLFSLGGYTF. CDR3 in DNA: TGTGCCAGCAGCTTGTTTTCCCTGGGCGGCTACACCTTC.

This clone was observed a handful of times. The chain carries TRBV28 and TRBJ1-5; TRBD1 aligns across 9 bases. The CDR3 totals 14 residues. After removal of 6 bases from V and 4 bases from J, the junction contained 4 bases not matched to a gene. CDR1 MDHEN and CDR2 SYDVKM come from the germline V gene. Written as DNA, the CDR3 is TGTGCCAGCAGCGCCGGGACAGGGAATCAGCCCCAGCATTTT. Translated: CASSAGTGNQPQHF.

This clone turned up a few times. V usage is TRBV6-1 and J usage is TRBJ2-5; D is unresolved. V was pared by 6 bases and J by 5 bases, with 10 bases between. The CDR3 has 12 amino acids. The germline gives CDR1 MNHNS, CDR2 SASEGT. CDR3 DNA: TGTGCCAGCAGACTGGTACGGGAGACCCAGTACTTC. Its translation is CASRLVRETQYF.

The chain has TRBV6-1 and TRBJ2-3; 7 nucleotides agree with TRBD2. Germline-derived CDR1 and CDR2 are MNHNS and SASEGT. The CDR3 contains 14 residues. The V gene end was trimmed by 0 bases and the J gene end by 5 bases; junction bases not matched to a gene: 2. The chain's CDR3 is CASSEAGGEDTQYF. CDR3 nucleotides: TGTGCCAGCAGTGAAGCGGGAGGGGAAGATACGCAGTATTTT.

This clone was picked up a small number of times. J is TRBJ2-2 and V is TRBV18; possibly TRBD2 for D (6 bases). CDR1 is KGHSH, CDR2 LQKENI, per germline. V was clipped by 7 bases and J by 5 bases, with 11 bases between them. This CDR3 has 13 residues. CDR3 sequence: CASFDGGTGELFF. For the CDR3, the DNA is TGTGCCAGCTTCGATGGGGGGACCGGGGAGCTGTTTTTT.

A few counts support this clone. The rearrangement links TRBV19 to TRBJ2-3, with TRBD2 as a possible D gene (6 bases). V was shortened by 6 bases and J by 8 bases, with 12 bases between the two germline ends. The CDR3 loop spans 12 amino acids. CDR1 and CDR2 from the germline V gene are LNHDA and SQIVND (reference sequence). The CDR3 reads CASRVSEGTQYF. The CDR3 coding sequence is TGTGCCAGTAGAGTCTCGGAGGGTACGCAGTATTTT. Based on the CDR3 plus reference TRBV19 and TRBJ2-3, the full variable domain is DGGITQSPKYLFRKEGQNVTLSCEQNLNHDAMYWYRQDPGQGLRLIYYSQIVNDFQKGDIAEGYSVSREKKESFPLTVTSAQKNPTAFYLCASRVSEGTQYFGPGTRLTVL.

This clone occurred a few times. V gene TRBV7-2 combines with J gene TRBJ1-5; no definite D call. The CDR3 runs to 15 residues. Germline V lookup: CDR1 SGHTA, CDR2 FQGNSA. V was shortened by 2 bases and J by 0 bases, with 8 bases between the two germline ends. The CDR3 DNA follows: TGTGCCAGCAGCTTACGGTTGAGTAGCAATCAGCCCCAGCATTTT. This encodes CASSLRLSSNQPQHF.

This clone appeared a few times. The chain employs TRBV7-2 and TRBJ1-2; possibly TRBD1 for D (6 bases). Between the trimmed V and J ends, which lost 1 base and 10 bases, there was a span of 16 bases. The CDR3 has 14 amino acids. Germline CDR1 SGHTA, CDR2 FQGNSA. As DNA, the CDR3 is TGTGCCAGCAGCTTAGGGGAGACAGGATCATACTACACCTTC. Amino acids: CASSLGETGSYYTF.

On this clone: A read error may be the cause here, since a much bigger clone is one base away. Additional DNA sequences in this sample encode the identical CDR3. This chain joins TRBV7-2 and TRBJ2-1; no definite D call. From germline, CDR1 is SGHTA and CDR2 FQGNSA. This CDR3 has 13 amino acids. The ends were cut back, 5 bases at V and 0 bases at J, with 5 bases in the middle. The CDR3 coding sequence is TGTGCCAGCAGCGGCAGCTCCTACAATGAGCAGTTCTTC. The encoded protein is CASSGSSYNEQFF.

V and J are TRBV7-3 and TRBJ2-7; 13 nucleotides agree with TRBD2. The CDR3 spans 15 residues. Trimming at V came to 1 base and at J to 5 bases, leaving 2 bases not matched to a gene. Germline V lookup: CDR1 SGHTA, CDR2 FQGTGA. Written as DNA, the CDR3 is TGTGCCAGCAGCTTAAGAGGACTAGCGGGAGACGAGCAGTACTTC. It yields the protein CASSLRGLAGDEQYF. Drawing the rest from reference TRBV7-3 and TRBJ2-7, the complete variable domain is GAGVSQTPSNKVTEKGKYVELRCDPISGHTALYWYRQSLGQGPEFLIYFQGTGAADDSGLPNDRFFAVRPEGSVSTLKIQRTERGDSAVYLCASSLRGLAGDEQYFGPGTRLTVT.

The chain has TRBV28 and TRBJ1-1; D gene uncertain. The germline V gene encodes CDR1 MDHEN and CDR2 SYDVKM. This CDR3 spans 11 amino acids. The CDR3 region is CVAAMNTEAFF. In DNA, the CDR3 is TGTGTTGCGGCTATGAACACTGAAGCTTTCTTT.